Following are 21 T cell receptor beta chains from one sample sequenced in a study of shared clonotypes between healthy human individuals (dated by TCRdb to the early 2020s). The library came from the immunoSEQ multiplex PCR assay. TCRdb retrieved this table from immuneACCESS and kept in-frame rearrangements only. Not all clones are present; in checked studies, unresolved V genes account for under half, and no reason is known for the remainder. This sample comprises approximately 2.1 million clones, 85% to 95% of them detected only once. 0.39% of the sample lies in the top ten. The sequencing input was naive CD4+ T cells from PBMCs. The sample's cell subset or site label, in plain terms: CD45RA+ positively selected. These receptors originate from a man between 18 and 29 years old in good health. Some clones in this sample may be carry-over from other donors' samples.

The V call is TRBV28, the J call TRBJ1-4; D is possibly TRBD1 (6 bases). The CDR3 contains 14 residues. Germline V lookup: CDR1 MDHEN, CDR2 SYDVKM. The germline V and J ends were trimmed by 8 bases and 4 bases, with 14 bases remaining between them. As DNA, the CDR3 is TGTGCCAGCCTCCAGACAGGCCGTAATGAAAAACTGTTTTTT. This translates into CASLQTGRNEKLFF.

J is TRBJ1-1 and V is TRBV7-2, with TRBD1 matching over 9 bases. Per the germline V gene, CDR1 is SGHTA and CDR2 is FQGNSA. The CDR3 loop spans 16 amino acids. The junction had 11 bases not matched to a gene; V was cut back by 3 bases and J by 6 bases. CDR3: CASSFRTGEKVAEAFF. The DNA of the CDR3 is TGTGCCAGCAGCTTTCGGACAGGGGAAAAGGTCGCTGAAGCTTTCTTT.

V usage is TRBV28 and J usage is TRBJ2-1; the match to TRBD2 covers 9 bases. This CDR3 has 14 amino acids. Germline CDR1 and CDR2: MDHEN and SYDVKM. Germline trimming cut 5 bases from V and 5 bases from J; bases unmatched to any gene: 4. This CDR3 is CASSSAGGDNEQFF. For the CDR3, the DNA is TGTGCCAGCAGTAGTGCGGGAGGGGACAATGAGCAGTTCTTC.

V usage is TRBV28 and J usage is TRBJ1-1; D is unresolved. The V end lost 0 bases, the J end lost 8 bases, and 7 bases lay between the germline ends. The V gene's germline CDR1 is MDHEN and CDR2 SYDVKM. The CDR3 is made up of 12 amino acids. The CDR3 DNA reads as TGTGCCAGCAGTTTATGGCTCAGGGAAGCTTTCTTT. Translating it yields CASSLWLREAFF. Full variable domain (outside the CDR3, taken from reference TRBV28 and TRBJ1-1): DVKVTQSSRYLVKRTGEKVFLECVQDMDHENMFWYRQDPGLGLRLIYFSYDVKMKEKGDIPEGYSVSREKKERFSLILESASTNQTSMYLCASSLWLREAFFGQGTRLTVV.

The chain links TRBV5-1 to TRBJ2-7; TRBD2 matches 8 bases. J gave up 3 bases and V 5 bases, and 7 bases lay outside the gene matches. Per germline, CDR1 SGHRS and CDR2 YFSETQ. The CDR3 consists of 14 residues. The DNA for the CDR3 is TGCGCCAGCAGGGTCACTAGCGGATACTACGAGCAGTACTTC. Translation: CASRVTSGYYEQYF. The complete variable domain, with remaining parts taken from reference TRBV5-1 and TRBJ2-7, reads KAGVTQTPRYLIKTRGQQVTLSCSPISGHRSVSWYQQTPGQGLQFLFEYFSETQRNKGNFPGRFSGRQFSNSRSEMNVSTLELGDSALYLCASRVTSGYYEQYFGPGTRLTVT.

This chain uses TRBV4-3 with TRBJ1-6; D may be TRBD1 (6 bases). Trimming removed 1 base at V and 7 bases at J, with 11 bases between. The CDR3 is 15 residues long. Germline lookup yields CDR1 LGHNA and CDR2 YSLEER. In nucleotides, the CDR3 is TGCGCCAGCAGCCAAGCGCACAGGGTGAATTCACCCCTCCACTTT. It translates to CASSQAHRVNSPLHF.

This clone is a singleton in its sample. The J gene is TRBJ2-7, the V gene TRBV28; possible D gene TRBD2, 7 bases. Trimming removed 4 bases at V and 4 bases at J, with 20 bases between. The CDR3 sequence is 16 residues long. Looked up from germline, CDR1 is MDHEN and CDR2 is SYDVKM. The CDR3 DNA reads TGTGCCAGCAGTTCGCCCGGACTGGGGGGGGCGTACGAGCAGTACTTC. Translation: CASSSPGLGGAYEQYF.

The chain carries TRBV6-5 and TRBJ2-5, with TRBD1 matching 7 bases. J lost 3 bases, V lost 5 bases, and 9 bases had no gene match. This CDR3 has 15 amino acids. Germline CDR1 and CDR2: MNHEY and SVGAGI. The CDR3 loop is CASSPGQVYKETQYF. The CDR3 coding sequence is TGTGCCAGCAGTCCTGGACAGGTCTACAAAGAGACCCAGTACTTC.

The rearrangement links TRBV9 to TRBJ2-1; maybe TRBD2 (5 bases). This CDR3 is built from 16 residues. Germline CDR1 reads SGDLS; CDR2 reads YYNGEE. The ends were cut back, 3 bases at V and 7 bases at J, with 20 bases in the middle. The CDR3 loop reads CASSAPGPSRGNEQFF. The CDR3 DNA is TGTGCCAGCAGCGCCCCGGGCCCCTCCCGCGGGAATGAGCAGTTCTTC.

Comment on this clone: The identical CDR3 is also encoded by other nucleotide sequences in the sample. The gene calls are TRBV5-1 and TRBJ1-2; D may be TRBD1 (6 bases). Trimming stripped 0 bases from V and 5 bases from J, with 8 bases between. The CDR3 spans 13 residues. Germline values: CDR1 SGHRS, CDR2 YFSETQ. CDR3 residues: CASSLGDIYGYTF. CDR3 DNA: TGCGCCAGCAGCTTGGGGGACATTTATGGCTACACCTTC.

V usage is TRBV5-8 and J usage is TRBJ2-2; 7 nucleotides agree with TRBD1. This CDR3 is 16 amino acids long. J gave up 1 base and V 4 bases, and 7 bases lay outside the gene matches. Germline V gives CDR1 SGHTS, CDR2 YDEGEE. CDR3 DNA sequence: TGTGCCAGCAGCCCTGGACAGGCTTTGAACACCGGGGAGCTGTTTTTT. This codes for CASSPGQALNTGELFF.

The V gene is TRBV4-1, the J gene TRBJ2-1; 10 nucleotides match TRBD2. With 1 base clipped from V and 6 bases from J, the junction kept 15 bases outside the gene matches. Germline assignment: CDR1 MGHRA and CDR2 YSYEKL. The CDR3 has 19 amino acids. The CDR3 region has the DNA TGCGCCAGCAGCCAAGCAGGCGCAAGAAGGGCTAGCGGGAGCAATGAGCAGTTCTTC. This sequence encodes CASSQAGARRASGSNEQFF.

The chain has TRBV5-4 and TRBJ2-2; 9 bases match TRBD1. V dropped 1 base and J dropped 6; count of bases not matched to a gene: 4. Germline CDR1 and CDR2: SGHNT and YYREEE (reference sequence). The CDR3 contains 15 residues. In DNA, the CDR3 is TGTGCCAGCAGCTTGTACGACAGGGGGTCCGGGGAGCTGTTTTTT. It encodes CASSLYDRGSGELFF.

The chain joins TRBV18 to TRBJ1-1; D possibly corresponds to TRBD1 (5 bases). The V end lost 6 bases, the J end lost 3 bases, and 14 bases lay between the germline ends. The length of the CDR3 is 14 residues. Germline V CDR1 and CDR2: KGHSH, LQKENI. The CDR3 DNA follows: TGTGCCAGCTCGGCCGCAGGGTGGGACACTGAAGCTTTCTTT. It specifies CASSAAGWDTEAFF.

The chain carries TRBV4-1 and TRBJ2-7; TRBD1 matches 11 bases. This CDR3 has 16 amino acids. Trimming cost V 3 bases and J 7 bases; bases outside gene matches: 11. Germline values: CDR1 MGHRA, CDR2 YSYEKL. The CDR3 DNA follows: TGCGCCAGCAGCCAGAAACCGGGACAGGGGGTGGGAGAGCAGTACTTC. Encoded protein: CASSQKPGQGVGEQYF.

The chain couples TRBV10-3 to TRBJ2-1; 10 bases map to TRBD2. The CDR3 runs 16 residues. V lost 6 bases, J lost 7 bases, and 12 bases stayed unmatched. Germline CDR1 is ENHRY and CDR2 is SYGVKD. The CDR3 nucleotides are TGTGCCATCAGCCTAGAGACGGGACTAGCGCGAAATGAGCAGTTCTTC. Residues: CAISLETGLARNEQFF.

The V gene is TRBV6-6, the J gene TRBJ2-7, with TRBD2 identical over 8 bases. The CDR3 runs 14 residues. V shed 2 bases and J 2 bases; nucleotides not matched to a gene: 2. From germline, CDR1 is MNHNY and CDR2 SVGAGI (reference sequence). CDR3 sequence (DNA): TGTGCCAGCAGTTACGCTAGCGGGCCCTACGAGCAGTACTTC. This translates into CASSYASGPYEQYF.

The CDR3 region has the DNA TGTGCCAGTAGTATTGAGGGACGGAACACTGAAGCTTTCTTT. Translated, it gives CASSIEGRNTEAFF. The chain is built from TRBV19 and TRBJ1-1; D is possibly TRBD1 (5 bases). The CDR3 totals 14 residues. V was clipped by 3 bases and J by 1 base, with 9 bases between them. Germline V gene data show CDR1 as LNHDA and CDR2 as SQIVND (reference sequence).

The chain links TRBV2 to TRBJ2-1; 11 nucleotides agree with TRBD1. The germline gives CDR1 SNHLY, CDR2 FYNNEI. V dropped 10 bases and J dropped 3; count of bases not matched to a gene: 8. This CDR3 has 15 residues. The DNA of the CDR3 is TGTGCCATCTATAGGGGACAGGGGGACTACAATGAGCAGTTCTTC. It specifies CAIYRGQGDYNEQFF.

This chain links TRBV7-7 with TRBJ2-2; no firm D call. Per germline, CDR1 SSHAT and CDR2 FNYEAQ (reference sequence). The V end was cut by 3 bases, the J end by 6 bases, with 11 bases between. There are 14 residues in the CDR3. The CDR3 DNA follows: TGTGCCAGCAGCTTGATGGGGATCCCCGGGGAGCTGTTTTTT. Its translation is CASSLMGIPGELFF.

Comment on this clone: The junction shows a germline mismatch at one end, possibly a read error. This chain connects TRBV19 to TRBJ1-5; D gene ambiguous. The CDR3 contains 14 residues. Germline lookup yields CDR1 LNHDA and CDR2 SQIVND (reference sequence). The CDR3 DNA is TGTGCCAGTAGTATAATAGGAAGCAATCAGCCCCAGCGTTTT. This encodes CASSIIGSNQPQRF.